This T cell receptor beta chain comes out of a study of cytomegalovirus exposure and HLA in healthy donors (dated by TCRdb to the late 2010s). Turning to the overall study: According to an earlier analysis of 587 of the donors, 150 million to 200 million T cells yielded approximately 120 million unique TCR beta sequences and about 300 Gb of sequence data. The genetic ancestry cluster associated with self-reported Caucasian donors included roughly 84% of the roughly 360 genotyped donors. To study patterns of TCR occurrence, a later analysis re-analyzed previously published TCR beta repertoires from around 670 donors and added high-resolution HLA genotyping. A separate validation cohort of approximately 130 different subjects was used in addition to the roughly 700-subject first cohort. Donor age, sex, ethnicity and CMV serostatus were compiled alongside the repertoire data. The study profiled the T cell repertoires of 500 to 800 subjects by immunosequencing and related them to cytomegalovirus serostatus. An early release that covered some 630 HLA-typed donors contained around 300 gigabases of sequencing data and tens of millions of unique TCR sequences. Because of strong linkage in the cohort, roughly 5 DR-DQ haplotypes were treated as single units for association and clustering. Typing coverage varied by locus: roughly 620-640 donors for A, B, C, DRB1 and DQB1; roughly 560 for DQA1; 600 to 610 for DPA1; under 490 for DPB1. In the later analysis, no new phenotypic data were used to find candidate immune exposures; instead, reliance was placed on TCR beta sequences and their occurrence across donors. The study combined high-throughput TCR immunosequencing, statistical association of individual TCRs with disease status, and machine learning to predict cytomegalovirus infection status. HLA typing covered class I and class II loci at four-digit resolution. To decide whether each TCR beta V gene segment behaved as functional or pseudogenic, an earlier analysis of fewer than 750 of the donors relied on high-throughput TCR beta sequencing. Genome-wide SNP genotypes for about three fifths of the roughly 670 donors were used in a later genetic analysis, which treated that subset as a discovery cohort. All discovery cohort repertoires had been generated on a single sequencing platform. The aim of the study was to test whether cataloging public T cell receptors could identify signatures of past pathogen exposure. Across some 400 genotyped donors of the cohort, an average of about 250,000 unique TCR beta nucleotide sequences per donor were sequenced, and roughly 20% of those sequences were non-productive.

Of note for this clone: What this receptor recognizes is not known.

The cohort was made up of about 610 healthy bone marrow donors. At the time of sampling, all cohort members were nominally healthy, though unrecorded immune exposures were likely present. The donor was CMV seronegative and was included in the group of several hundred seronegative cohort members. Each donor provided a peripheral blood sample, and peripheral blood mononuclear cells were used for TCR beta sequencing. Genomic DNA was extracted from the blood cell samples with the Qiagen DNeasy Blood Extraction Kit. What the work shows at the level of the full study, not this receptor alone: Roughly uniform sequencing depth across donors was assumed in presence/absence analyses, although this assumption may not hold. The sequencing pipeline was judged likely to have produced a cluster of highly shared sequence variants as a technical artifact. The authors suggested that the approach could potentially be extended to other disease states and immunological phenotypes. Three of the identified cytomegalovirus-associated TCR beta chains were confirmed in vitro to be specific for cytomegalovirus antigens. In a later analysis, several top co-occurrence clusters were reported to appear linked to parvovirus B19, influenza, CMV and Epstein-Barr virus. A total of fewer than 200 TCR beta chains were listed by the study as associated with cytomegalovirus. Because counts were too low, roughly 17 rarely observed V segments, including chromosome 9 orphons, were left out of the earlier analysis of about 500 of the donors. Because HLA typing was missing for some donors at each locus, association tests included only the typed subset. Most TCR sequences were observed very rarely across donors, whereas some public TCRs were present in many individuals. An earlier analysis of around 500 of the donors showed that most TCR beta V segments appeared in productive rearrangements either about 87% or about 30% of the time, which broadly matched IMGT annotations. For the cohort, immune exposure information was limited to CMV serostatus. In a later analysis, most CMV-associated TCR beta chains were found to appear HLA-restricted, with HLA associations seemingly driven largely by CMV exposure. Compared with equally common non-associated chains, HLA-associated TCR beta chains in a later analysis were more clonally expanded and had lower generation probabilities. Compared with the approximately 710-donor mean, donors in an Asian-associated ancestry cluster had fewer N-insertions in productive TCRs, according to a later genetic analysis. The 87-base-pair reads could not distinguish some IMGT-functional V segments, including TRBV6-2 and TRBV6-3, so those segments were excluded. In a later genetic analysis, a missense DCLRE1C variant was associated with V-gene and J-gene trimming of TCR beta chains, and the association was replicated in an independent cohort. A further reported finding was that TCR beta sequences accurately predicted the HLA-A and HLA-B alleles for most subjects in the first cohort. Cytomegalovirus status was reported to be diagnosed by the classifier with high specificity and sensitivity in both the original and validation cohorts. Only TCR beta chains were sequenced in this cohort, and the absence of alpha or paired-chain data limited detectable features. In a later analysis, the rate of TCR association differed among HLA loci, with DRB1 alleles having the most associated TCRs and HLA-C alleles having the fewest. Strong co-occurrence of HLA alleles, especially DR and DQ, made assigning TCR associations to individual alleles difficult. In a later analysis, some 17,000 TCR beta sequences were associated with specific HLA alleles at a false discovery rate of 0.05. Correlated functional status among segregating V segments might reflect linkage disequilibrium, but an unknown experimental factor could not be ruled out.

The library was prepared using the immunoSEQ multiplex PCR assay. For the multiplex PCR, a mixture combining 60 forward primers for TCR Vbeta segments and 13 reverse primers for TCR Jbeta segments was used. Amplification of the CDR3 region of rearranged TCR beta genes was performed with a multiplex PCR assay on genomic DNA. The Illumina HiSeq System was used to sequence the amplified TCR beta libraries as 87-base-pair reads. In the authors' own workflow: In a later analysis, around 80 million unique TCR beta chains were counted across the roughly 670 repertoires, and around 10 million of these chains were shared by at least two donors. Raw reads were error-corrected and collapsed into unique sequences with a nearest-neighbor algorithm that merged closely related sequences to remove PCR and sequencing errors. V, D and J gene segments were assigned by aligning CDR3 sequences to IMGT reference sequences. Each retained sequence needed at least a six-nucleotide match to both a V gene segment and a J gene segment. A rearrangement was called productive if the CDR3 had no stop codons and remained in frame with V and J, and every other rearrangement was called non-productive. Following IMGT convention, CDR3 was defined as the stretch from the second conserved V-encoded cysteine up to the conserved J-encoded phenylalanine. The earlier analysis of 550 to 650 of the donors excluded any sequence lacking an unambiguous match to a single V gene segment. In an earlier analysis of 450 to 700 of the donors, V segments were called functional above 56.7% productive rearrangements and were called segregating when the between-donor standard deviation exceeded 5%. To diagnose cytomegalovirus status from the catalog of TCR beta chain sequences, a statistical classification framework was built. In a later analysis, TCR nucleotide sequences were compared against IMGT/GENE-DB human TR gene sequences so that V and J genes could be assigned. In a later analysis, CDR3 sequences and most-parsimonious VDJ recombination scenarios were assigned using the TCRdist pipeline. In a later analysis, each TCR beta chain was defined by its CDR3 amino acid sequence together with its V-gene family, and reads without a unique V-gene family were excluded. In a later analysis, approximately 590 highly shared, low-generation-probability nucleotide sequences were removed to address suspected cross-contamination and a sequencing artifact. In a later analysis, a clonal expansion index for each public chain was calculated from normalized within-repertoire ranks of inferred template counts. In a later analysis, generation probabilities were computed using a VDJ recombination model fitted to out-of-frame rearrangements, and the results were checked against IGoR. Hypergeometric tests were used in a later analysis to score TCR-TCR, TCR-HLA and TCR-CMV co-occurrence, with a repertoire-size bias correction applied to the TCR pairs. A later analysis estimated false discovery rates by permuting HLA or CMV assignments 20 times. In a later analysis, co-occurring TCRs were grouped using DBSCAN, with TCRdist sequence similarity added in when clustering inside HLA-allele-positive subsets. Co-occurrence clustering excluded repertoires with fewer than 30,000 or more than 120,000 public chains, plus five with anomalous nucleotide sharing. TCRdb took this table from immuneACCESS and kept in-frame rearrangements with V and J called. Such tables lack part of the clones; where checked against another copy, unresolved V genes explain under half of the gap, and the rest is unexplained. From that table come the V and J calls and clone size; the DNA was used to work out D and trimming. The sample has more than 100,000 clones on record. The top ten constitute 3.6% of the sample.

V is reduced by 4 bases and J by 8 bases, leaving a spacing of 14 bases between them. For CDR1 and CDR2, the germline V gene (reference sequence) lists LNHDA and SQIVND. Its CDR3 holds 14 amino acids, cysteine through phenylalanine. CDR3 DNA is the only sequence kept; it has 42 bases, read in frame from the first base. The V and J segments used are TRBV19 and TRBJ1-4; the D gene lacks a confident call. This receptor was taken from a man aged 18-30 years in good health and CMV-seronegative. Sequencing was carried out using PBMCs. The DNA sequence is TGTGCCAGTAGTACCCGGGAGCTCGGGGAAAAACTGTTTTTT. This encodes CASSTRELGEKLFF.